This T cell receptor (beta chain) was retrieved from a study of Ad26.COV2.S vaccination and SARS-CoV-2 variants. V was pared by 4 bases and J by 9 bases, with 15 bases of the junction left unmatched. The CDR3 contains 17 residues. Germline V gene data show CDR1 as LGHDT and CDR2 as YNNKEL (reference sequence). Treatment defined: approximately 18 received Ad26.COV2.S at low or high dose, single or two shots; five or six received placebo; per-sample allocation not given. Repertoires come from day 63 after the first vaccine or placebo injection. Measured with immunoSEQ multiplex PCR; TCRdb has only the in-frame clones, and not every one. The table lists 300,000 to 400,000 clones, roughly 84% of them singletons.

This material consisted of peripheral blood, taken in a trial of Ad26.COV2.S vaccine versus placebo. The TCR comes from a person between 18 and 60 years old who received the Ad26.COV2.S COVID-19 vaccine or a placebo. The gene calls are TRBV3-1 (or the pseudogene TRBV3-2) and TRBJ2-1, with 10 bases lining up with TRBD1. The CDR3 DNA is TGTGCCAGCAGCCCGGGACAAAGGACAGGGGGTGAGGGTGAGCAGTTCTTC. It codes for CASSPGQRTGGEGEQFF.